The 22 T cell receptor beta chains in this list originate from one sample, sequenced in a study of T cell responses to AZD1222 COVID-19 vaccine. Generated by immunoSEQ multiplex PCR, the TCRdb table keeps only in-frame clones and is missing some. In the table there are about 150,000 clones, about 87% of which are singletons. The starting material was peripheral blood, obtained on day 0 of AZD1222 vaccination. These receptor sequences come from an adult in good health.

The V and J genes are TRBV11-2 and TRBJ1-5, with D perhaps matching TRBD1 (5 bases). Germline CDR1 is SGHAT and CDR2 is FQNNGV. The CDR3 is made up of 13 amino acids. V lost 3 bases and J 10 bases, leaving 13 bases between the germline ends. CDR3 nucleotide sequence: TGTGCCAGCAGCTTGGGACCCTCGGAACCCCAGCATTTT. It yields the protein CASSLGPSEPQHF.

This rearrangement joins TRBV10-3 to TRBJ1-5; no firm D call. The CDR3 consists of 13 residues. CDR1 is ENHRY and CDR2 is SYGVKD in the germline V gene. Deletions cut 7 bases from V and 6 bases from J, with 13 bases between. CDR3 amino acids: CAITLDPSQPQHF. The CDR3 region has the DNA TGTGCCATCACCCTCGACCCGAGTCAGCCCCAGCATTTT.

This clone was counted only a few times. V usage is TRBV7-9 and J usage is TRBJ2-7; the D gene is possibly TRBD1 (6 bases). V was clipped by 7 bases and J by 1 base, with 14 bases between them. The CDR3 length is 14 residues. Germline V lookup: CDR1 SEHNR, CDR2 FQNEAQ (reference sequence). CDR3 coding DNA: TGTGCCAGCACCACCGGGACAAAGTCCTACGAGCAGTACTTC. Residues: CASTTGTKSYEQYF.

The chain joins TRBV7-6 to TRBJ2-7, with 8 bases identical to TRBD1. The CDR3 spans 16 residues. Germline CDR1 SGHVS, CDR2 FNYEAQ. Germline trimming cut 1 base from V and 2 bases from J; bases unmatched to any gene: 7. The CDR3 DNA reads as TGTGCCAGCAGCTTAGGAGACAGGGGCTTCCCCTACGAGCAGTACTTC. Amino acids: CASSLGDRGFPYEQYF.

V is TRBV6-2 or TRBV6-3 and J is TRBJ2-5; 7 nucleotides agree with TRBD1. V shed 4 bases, J shed 5 bases, and the junction held 22 bases outside the gene matches. Germline CDR1 is MNHEY and CDR2 is SVGEGT. The CDR3 contains 19 residues. The CDR3 reads CASSFDPLTRQGQGETQYF. The CDR3 bases are TGTGCCAGCAGTTTCGACCCCTTGACGAGACAGGGTCAGGGGGAGACCCAGTACTTC.

The gene calls are TRBV24-1 and TRBJ2-5, with D perhaps TRBD1 (5 bases). Trimming cost V 1 base and J 5 bases, with 13 bases left between them. Germline lookup yields CDR1 KGHDR and CDR2 SFDVKD. The CDR3 is 15 residues long. CDR3: CATSDLGHAGETQYF. The CDR3 DNA is TGTGCCACCAGTGATTTAGGGCACGCAGGGGAGACCCAGTACTTC.

The genes are TRBV29-1 and TRBJ1-1, with a weak D call TRBD1 (5 bases). The CDR3 has 14 amino acids. Trimming took off 3 bases at V and 2 bases at J, with 13 bases between the two ends. Germline CDR1 is SQVTM and CDR2 is ANQGSEA. The CDR3 here is CSVETGTLNTEAFF. The CDR3, as DNA: TGCAGCGTTGAGACCGGGACCCTTAACACTGAAGCTTTCTTT.

V gene TRBV4-2 combines with J gene TRBJ1-1, with D possibly being TRBD1 (6 bases). The CDR3 extends over 14 amino acids. V gave up 3 bases and J gave up 1 base, with 9 bases separating them. Looked up from germline, CDR1 is LGHNA and CDR2 is YNFKEQ. The CDR3 is CASSHPGENTEAFF. The CDR3 DNA is TGTGCCAGCAGCCACCCAGGGGAGAACACTGAAGCTTTCTTT.

The V call is TRBV4-1, the J call TRBJ2-2; D is possibly TRBD1 or TRBD2 (5 bases each). CDR1 and CDR2 from the germline V gene are MGHRA and YSYEKL. V was clipped by 0 bases and J by 6 bases, with 20 bases between them. This CDR3 contains 18 residues. The CDR3 region is CASSQDLKGMLGAGELFF. The CDR3 bases are TGCGCCAGCAGCCAAGATCTTAAGGGCATGCTGGGGGCCGGGGAGCTGTTTTTT.

This sequence joins TRBV6-5 and TRBJ2-7; D gene uncertain. The length of the CDR3 is 15 residues. Germline values: CDR1 MNHEY, CDR2 SVGAGI. V shed 6 bases and J shed 3 bases, with 18 bases lying between them. The chain's CDR3 is CASRPEVGRIYEQYF. The DNA of the CDR3 is TGTGCCAGCAGACCCGAGGTGGGCAGAATCTACGAGCAGTACTTC.

The J gene is TRBJ1-5, the V gene TRBV9; the D gene is possibly TRBD1 (6 bases). CDR1 and CDR2 (germline): SGDLS, YYNGEE. V lost 5 bases and J lost 7, with 19 bases in between. CDR3 length: 15 amino acids. Written as DNA, the CDR3 is TGTGCCAGCAGTCCTGGTGGAGGGGGGTGGCAGCCCCAGCATTTT. The encoded protein is CASSPGGGGWQPQHF.

This clone was counted once. This chain links TRBV27 with TRBJ2-5; D gene uncertain. From germline, CDR1 is MNHEY and CDR2 SMNVEV (reference sequence). The CDR3 sequence is 14 residues long. With 4 bases removed from V and 1 base from J, the gap between germline ends came to 10 bases. This CDR3 reads CASSSEQFQETQYF. The CDR3 DNA sequence: TGTGCCAGCAGTTCTGAACAGTTCCAAGAGACCCAGTACTTC.

The V gene is TRBV19, the J gene TRBJ2-3; D is ambiguous. Germline CDR1 reads LNHDA; CDR2 reads SQIVND (reference sequence). The CDR3 totals 13 residues. The V end was cut by 3 bases, the J end by 5 bases, with 9 bases between. CDR3 nucleotide sequence: TGTGCCAGTAGTATCCCGCCCAGAGATACGCAGTATTTT. Encoded protein: CASSIPPRDTQYF.

The chain recombines TRBV19 with TRBJ1-6, with 8 bases aligning to TRBD1. Germline V lookup: CDR1 LNHDA, CDR2 SQIVND (reference sequence). V dropped 6 bases and J dropped 13; count of bases not matched to a gene: 8. CDR3 size: 13 residues. The CDR3 DNA sequence: TGTGCCAGTAGCCCTACCGACAGGGGTCCCCTCCACTTT. Protein: CASSPTDRGPLHF.

The chain is built from TRBV5-6 and TRBJ1-1; D is possibly TRBD1 (5 bases). The CDR3 spans 14 residues. V was cut by 2 bases and J by 0 bases, with 8 bases left in between. Germline CDR1 reads SGHDT; CDR2 reads YYEEEE. The CDR3 reads CASSFRGMNTEAFF. The CDR3 nucleotides are TGTGCCAGCAGCTTTAGGGGAATGAACACTGAAGCTTTCTTT.

The chain employs TRBV6-4 and TRBJ2-1; 8 nucleotides match TRBD2. The V segment lost 5 bases and the J segment 7 bases; nucleotides outside the gene matches: 10. The CDR3 has 15 amino acids. In germline, CDR1 is MRHNA, CDR2 SNTAGT. The CDR3 region has the DNA TGTGCCAGCAGTCTGGATAGCGGGATTCTTAATGAGCAGTTCTTC. Protein product: CASSLDSGILNEQFF.

The rearrangement links TRBV18 to TRBJ1-4; D is unresolved. CDR1 is KGHSH and CDR2 is LQKENI in the germline V gene. The length of the CDR3 is 16 residues. Trimming cost V 2 bases and J 0 bases, with 10 bases left between them. The CDR3 protein is CASSPRPPTTNEKLFF. CDR3 nucleotides: TGTGCCAGCTCACCAAGGCCCCCTACAACTAATGAAAAACTGTTTTTT.

V is TRBV2 and J is TRBJ1-1; D is undetermined. This CDR3 spans 13 amino acids. Germline V gives CDR1 SNHLY, CDR2 FYNNEI. V dropped 6 bases and J dropped 4 bases, with 12 bases sitting between them. The CDR3 loop is CASRVNDRTEAFF. In DNA form, the CDR3 reads TGTGCCAGCAGGGTCAACGACCGCACTGAAGCTTTCTTT.

The rearrangement uses TRBV6-5 and TRBJ1-2; 8 bases match TRBD1. The CDR3 length is 14 residues. Germline assignment: CDR1 MNHEY and CDR2 SVGAGI. V was pared by 2 bases and J by 2 bases, with 1 base of the junction left unmatched. CDR3 coding DNA: TGTGCCAGCAGTTACAACAGGGGGAACTATGGCTACACCTTC. It codes for CASSYNRGNYGYTF.

The rearrangement joins TRBV2 to TRBJ2-1; D remains ambiguous. Germline CDR1 is SNHLY and CDR2 is FYNNEI. This CDR3 comprises 12 residues. CDR3 in DNA: TGTGGAGAGGCAAGCTCCTACAATGAGCAGTTCTTC. Amino acid sequence: CGEASSYNEQFF.

The chain recombines TRBV5-1 with TRBJ1-1, with 7 bases fitting TRBD1. The CDR3 is 16 residues long. In germline, CDR1 is SGHRS, CDR2 YFSETQ. Trimming cost V 2 bases and J 3 bases; bases outside gene matches: 10. The CDR3 spells CASSLIQGLLDTEAFF. In DNA form, the CDR3 reads TGCGCCAGCAGCTTAATACAGGGGCTTTTGGACACTGAAGCTTTCTTT.

The chain couples TRBV28 to TRBJ2-7; D possibly corresponds to TRBD1 (6 bases). CDR1 MDHEN and CDR2 SYDVKM come from the germline V gene. Between the trimmed V and J ends, which lost 5 bases and 2 bases, there was a span of 10 bases. The CDR3 runs 13 residues. CDR3: CASSPGQTYEQYF. The DNA for the CDR3 is TGTGCCAGCAGTCCTGGACAGACCTACGAGCAGTACTTC.